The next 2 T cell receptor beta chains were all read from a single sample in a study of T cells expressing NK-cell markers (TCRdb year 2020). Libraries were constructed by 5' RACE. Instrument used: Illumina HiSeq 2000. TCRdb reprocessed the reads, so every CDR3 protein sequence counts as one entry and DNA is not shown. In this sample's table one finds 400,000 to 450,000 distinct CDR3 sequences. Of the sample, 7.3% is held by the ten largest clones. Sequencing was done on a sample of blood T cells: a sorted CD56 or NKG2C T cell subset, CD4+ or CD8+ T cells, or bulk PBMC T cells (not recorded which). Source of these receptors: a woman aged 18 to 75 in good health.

This chain's CDR3 is CASSEGFSGETQYF. The chain has TRBV2 and TRBJ2-5. Germline V gene data show CDR1 as SNHLY and CDR2 as FYNNEI. This CDR3 has 14 residues.

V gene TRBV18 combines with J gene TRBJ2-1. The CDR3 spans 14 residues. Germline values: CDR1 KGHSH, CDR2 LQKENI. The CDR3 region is CASSLGGLSNEQFF.